The 19 T cell receptor beta chains below come from one sample, sequenced in a study of identical twins. TCRdb independently ran MiXCR on the 5' RACE reads; one entry per CDR3 protein. The sample lists hundreds of thousands of distinct CDR3 sequences; less than 25% were seen once. The same specimen was also included in a second study, on T cells expressing NK-cell markers.

The sequenced sample consisted of CD4+ T cells sorted from blood. The receptors shown here come from a woman younger than 30 in good health.

The genes are TRBV12-3 or TRBV12-4 and TRBJ1-2, with D perhaps matching TRBD1 (5 bases). V lost 6 bases and J 2 bases, leaving 10 bases between the germline ends. The CDR3 is 13 residues long. CDR3 protein: CASRGQENYGYTF. The CDR3 DNA follows: TGTGCCAGCAGGGGGCAAGAAAACTATGGCTACACCTTC.

In this sample, this clonotype turned up once. The gene calls are TRBV6-2 or TRBV6-3 and TRBJ2-7; D might be TRBD2 (6 bases). This CDR3 has 17 residues. Trimming took off 2 bases at V and 2 bases at J, with 19 bases between the two ends. Germline lookup yields CDR1 MNHEY and CDR2 SVGEGT. This CDR3 reads CASSYPAAGRRTYEQYF. Written as DNA, the CDR3 is TGTGCCAGCAGTTACCCCGCGGCGGGACGGCGAACCTACGAGCAGTACTTC.

This clonotype was detected only a few times. This rearrangement joins TRBV20-1 to TRBJ2-5; D perhaps matches TRBD1 (6 bases). Per the germline V gene, CDR1 is DFQATT and CDR2 is SNEGSKA (reference sequence). With 5 bases removed from V and 1 base from J, the gap between germline ends came to 14 bases. This CDR3 has 14 amino acids. The CDR3 protein is CSALLWGLQETQYF. For the CDR3, the DNA is TGCAGTGCTTTATTATGGGGGCTCCAAGAGACCCAGTACTTC.

The CDR3: CSARGLRSGEQYF. In DNA, the CDR3 is TGCAGTGCTAGAGGTCTTAGGTCGGGGGAGCAGTACTTC. This rearrangement joins TRBV20-1 to TRBJ2-7; tentative D call: TRBD2 (5 bases). CDR1 is DFQATT and CDR2 is SNEGSKA in the germline V gene (reference sequence). The CDR3 loop spans 13 amino acids. The V end was cut by 1 base, the J end by 7 bases, with 14 bases between.

The chain has TRBV5-1 and TRBJ1-2; TRBD1 matches at 7 bases. V lost 3 bases, J lost 8 bases, and 10 bases stayed unmatched. The CDR3 length is 14 residues. Germline CDR1 and CDR2: SGHRS and YFSETQ. The CDR3 sequence: CASSSGATGVGYTF. In DNA, the CDR3 is TGCGCCAGCAGCTCTGGCGCAACAGGGGTCGGCTACACCTTC.

The rearrangement links TRBV20-1 to TRBJ2-5; a possible D gene is TRBD1 (6 bases). Germline assignment: CDR1 DFQATT and CDR2 SNEGSKA (reference sequence). The CDR3 totals 14 residues. V dropped 7 bases and J dropped 2 bases, with 17 bases sitting between them. CDR3 nucleotides: TGCAGTGGGGGGCAGGGTCTCGATCAAGAGACCCAGTACTTC. Translation gives CSGGQGLDQETQYF.

This clonotype was found a few times. V usage is TRBV2 and J usage is TRBJ1-1; D perhaps matches TRBD1 (6 bases). V was shortened by 5 bases and J by 1 base, with 11 bases between the two germline ends. The CDR3 covers 14 residues. The germline V gene has CDR1 SNHLY and CDR2 FYNNEI. The CDR3 protein is CASSYDRSNTEAFF. The CDR3 nucleotides are TGTGCCAGCAGTTACGACAGGTCGAACACTGAAGCTTTCTTT.

This clonotype was counted only a few times. The chain uses TRBV12-3 or TRBV12-4 and TRBJ2-5; D gene ambiguous. Trimming cost V 0 bases and J 7 bases, with 6 bases left between them. The CDR3 covers 12 residues. In DNA form, the CDR3 reads TGTGCCAGCAGTTTAGCGTCGGTGACCCAGTACTTC. Its translation is CASSLASVTQYF.

By frequency in the sample, this clonotype is medium-sized. The rearrangement joins TRBV20-1 to TRBJ2-2, with TRBD2 matching over 9 bases. The V gene end was trimmed by 4 bases and the J gene end by 0 bases; junction bases not matched to a gene: 3. The CDR3 contains 15 residues. Germline-derived CDR1 and CDR2 are DFQATT and SNEGSKA (reference sequence). CDR3 region: CSANGLASNTGELFF. In nucleotides, the CDR3 is TGCAGTGCTAATGGACTAGCGTCGAACACCGGGGAGCTGTTTTTT.

The rearrangement uses TRBV5-1 and TRBJ2-3, with D hard to call. The V gene's germline CDR1 is SGHRS and CDR2 YFSETQ. This CDR3 contains 14 residues. The V end was cut by 9 bases, the J end by 4 bases, with 18 bases between. CDR3 sequence: CATNPGPPPDTQYF. The DNA of the CDR3 is TGCGCCACCAACCCGGGCCCACCCCCAGATACGCAGTATTTT.

The J gene is TRBJ2-1, the V gene TRBV4-3; TRBD2 might be the D (5 bases). The germline gives CDR1 LGHNA, CDR2 YSLEER. This CDR3 region has 13 residues. Trimming removed 0 bases at V and 13 bases at J, with 13 bases between. Here the CDR3 reads CASSQESGRVQFF. The CDR3 coding sequence is TGCGCCAGCAGCCAAGAGAGCGGACGGGTCCAGTTCTTC.

This clonotype has just a few counts. The genes are TRBV5-1 and TRBJ2-5; 10 nucleotides agree with TRBD2. The CDR3 loop spans 14 amino acids. Trimming removed 4 bases from V and 5 bases from J; junction bases left unmatched: 5. Germline assignment: CDR1 SGHRS and CDR2 YFSETQ. CDR3 sequence: CASSPGTSEETQYF. The CDR3 DNA sequence: TGCGCCAGCAGCCCCGGGACTAGCGAGGAGACCCAGTACTTC. Supplemented by reference TRBV5-1 and TRBJ2-5, the full variable domain reads KAGVTQTPRYLIKTRGQQVTLSCSPISGHRSVSWYQQTPGQGLQFLFEYFSETQRNKGNFPGRFSGRQFSNSRSEMNVSTLELGDSALYLCASSPGTSEETQYFGPGTRLLVL.

This clonotype occurred a few times. This chain joins TRBV9 and TRBJ2-1; D ambiguous. Per germline, CDR1 SGDLS and CDR2 YYNGEE. V shed 0 bases and J shed 6 bases, with 13 bases lying between them. The CDR3 consists of 15 residues. CDR3 coding DNA: TGTGCCAGCAGCGTAGGCGCAAAAGCAACCAATGAGCAGTTCTTC. Its protein is CASSVGAKATNEQFF.

The chain has TRBV15 and TRBJ2-2; the D is unclear. The CDR3 covers 13 residues. The V gene lost 5 bases and the J gene lost 7 bases, with 11 bases spanning the gap. Germline CDR1 reads LNHNV; CDR2 reads YYDKDF (reference sequence). This CDR3 reads CATSPIPGGELFF. The CDR3 DNA is TGTGCCACCAGCCCCATCCCCGGCGGGGAGCTGTTTTTT.

The chain links TRBV12-3 or TRBV12-4 to TRBJ1-1, with a weak D call TRBD1 (6 bases). The germline V and J ends were trimmed by 6 bases and 4 bases, with 15 bases remaining between them. The CDR3 has 14 residues. The CDR3 region is CASSLQGRSTEAFF. In DNA form, the CDR3 reads TGTGCCAGCAGCCTACAGGGCCGGAGCACTGAAGCTTTCTTT.

This clonotype was counted at least ten times. The rearrangement uses TRBV29-1 and TRBJ1-1; D is ambiguous. CDR3 size: 10 residues. Deletions cut 4 bases from V and 5 bases from J, with 5 bases between. Germline CDR1 reads SQVTM; CDR2 reads ANQGSEA. The CDR3 coding sequence is TGCAGCGTTGGTTGGACTGAAGCTTTCTTT. Protein sequence: CSVGWTEAFF.

The V call is TRBV10-3, the J call TRBJ1-2; D uncertain. CDR3 size: 14 residues. Looked up from germline, CDR1 is ENHRY and CDR2 is SYGVKD. The V gene lost 6 bases and the J gene lost 0 bases, with 11 bases spanning the gap. The CDR3 sequence is CAISLISSNYGYTF. DNA of the CDR3: TGTGCCATCAGCCTCATATCATCTAACTATGGCTACACCTTC.

This clonotype was recorded a few times. The rearrangement joins TRBV20-1 to TRBJ2-5, with 7 bases lining up with TRBD1. Trimming cost V 4 bases and J 5 bases; bases outside gene matches: 1. CDR3 length equals 11 residues. Germline V gene data show CDR1 as DFQATT and CDR2 as SNEGSKA (reference sequence). The DNA of the CDR3 is TGCAGTGCTAAGGACAGGGAGACCCAGTACTTC. This gives the protein CSAKDRETQYF.

This clonotype showed up just a few times. The V gene is TRBV10-3, the J gene TRBJ2-2, with D possibly matching TRBD2 (7 bases). Germline V gene data show CDR1 as ENHRY and CDR2 as SYGVKD. The length of the CDR3 is 14 residues. Trimming removed 3 bases from V and 10 bases from J, with 15 bases in between. In DNA, the CDR3 is TGTGCCATCAGTGAAGGGGGGGCCAAAGAGGAGCTGTTTTTT. Its protein product is CAISEGGAKEELFF.